Each of the 16 T cell receptor beta chains below was sequenced from the same sample in a study of cytomegalovirus exposure and HLA in healthy donors. The PCR made use of 60 Vbeta and 13 Jbeta primers. TCRdb's table, derived via immunoSEQ multiplex PCR, lists solely in-frame clones and lacks some. This table has 95,000 to 150,000 clones, roughly 73% appearing once. The sample consisted of PBMCs. The receptor source for this set is a man in his fifties or sixties in good health and CMV-seropositive.

The genes are TRBV7-8 and TRBJ2-1; perhaps TRBD2 as D (5 bases). CDR3 length: 14 residues. In germline, CDR1 is SGHVS, CDR2 FQNEAQ. The V end was cut by 4 bases, the J end by 9 bases, with 16 bases between. As DNA, the CDR3 is TGTGCCAGCAGCTCGAGGGTGACCGCCTTTGAGCAGTTCTTC. Protein product: CASSSRVTAFEQFF.

This clone was recorded a few times. The chain joins TRBV30 to TRBJ1-3, with 7 bases identical to TRBD1. V shed 3 bases, J shed 4 bases, and the junction held 9 bases outside the gene matches. The CDR3 contains 15 residues. Germline loops: CDR1 GTSNPN, CDR2 SVGIG (reference sequence). As DNA, the CDR3 is TGTGCCTGGAGATGGGGACAGTCGCCGGGAAACACCATATATTTT. Residues: CAWRWGQSPGNTIYF.

The V call is TRBV19, the J call TRBJ1-6, with D perhaps TRBD1 (5 bases). There are 16 residues in the CDR3. Germline V gene data show CDR1 as LNHDA and CDR2 as SQIVND (reference sequence). V gave up 8 bases and J gave up 8 bases, with 22 bases separating them. CDR3 sequence (DNA): TGTGCCAGTGCCGGGGCCGGGAGTCTTTGGGATTCACCCCTCCACTTT. It codes for CASAGAGSLWDSPLHF.

The genes are TRBV28 and TRBJ2-7, with D possibly matching TRBD1 (6 bases). The germline gives CDR1 MDHEN, CDR2 SYDVKM. With 6 bases removed from V and 3 bases from J, the gap between germline ends came to 15 bases. The CDR3 spans 14 residues. In DNA, the CDR3 is TGTGCCAGCAGCCCCCTTACAGGGTTCTACGAGCAGTACTTC. Translating it yields CASSPLTGFYEQYF.

This chain connects TRBV7-9 to TRBJ2-1; 14 nucleotides line up with TRBD2. The germline CDR1 and CDR2 sequences are SEHNR and FQNEAQ (reference sequence). This CDR3 is 18 amino acids long. The ends lost 5 bases at V and 3 bases at J; junction bases unmatched: 9. CDR3: CASSPGTSGGSYYNEQFF. The CDR3 coding sequence is TGTGCCAGCAGCCCGGGGACTAGCGGGGGTAGCTACTACAATGAGCAGTTCTTC.

The chain combines TRBV28 with TRBJ1-1; the D gene is possibly TRBD1 (5 bases). The CDR3 covers 15 residues. The V and J ends lost 6 bases and 3 bases respectively, with 17 bases between them. Germline V lookup: CDR1 MDHEN, CDR2 SYDVKM. In DNA, the CDR3 is TGTGCCAGCAGGTTTGTGGCGGGGACTTACACTGAAGCTTTCTTT. This gives the protein CASRFVAGTYTEAFF.

V and J are TRBV28 and TRBJ1-5, with unresolved D. The V end was cut by 6 bases, the J end by 0 bases, with 12 bases between. Germline-derived CDR1 and CDR2 are MDHEN and SYDVKM. This CDR3 comprises 15 residues. The CDR3 sequence: CASSQGGYSNQPQHF. CDR3 coding DNA: TGTGCCAGCAGCCAAGGAGGCTATAGCAATCAGCCCCAGCATTTT.

Written as DNA, the CDR3 is TGTGCCATCAGGGACCCTAGCGGGGGGGCCGCTTTGGGGACAGATACGCAGTATTTT. This sequence encodes CAIRDPSGGAALGTDTQYF. The gene calls are TRBV10-3 and TRBJ2-3, with 12 bases fitting TRBD2. The CDR3 is 19 residues long. The germline CDR1 and CDR2 sequences are ENHRY and SYGVKD. The V gene end was trimmed by 6 bases and the J gene end by 3 bases; junction bases not matched to a gene: 16.

This clone was found a few times. This chain connects TRBV4-2 to TRBJ1-2, with a weak D call TRBD1 (5 bases). Trimming removed 0 bases at V and 3 bases at J, with 14 bases between. This CDR3 spans 16 amino acids. Germline V gives CDR1 LGHNA, CDR2 YNFKEQ. The CDR3 nucleotides are TGTGCCAGCAGCCAAGATGGCGACAGAGCCTACTATGGCTACACCTTC. It codes for CASSQDGDRAYYGYTF.

Written as DNA, the CDR3 is TGTGCCAGTAGTATCGGCGACCCTGGCAGGGTTTATGAAAAACTGTTTTTT. It translates to CASSIGDPGRVYEKLFF. The chain joins TRBV19 to TRBJ1-4; D possibly corresponds to TRBD1 (5 bases). This CDR3 region has 17 residues. Germline CDR1 and CDR2: LNHDA and SQIVND (reference sequence). V shed 3 bases and J shed 6 bases, with 20 bases lying between them.

The rearrangement uses TRBV5-1 and TRBJ1-4; tentative D call: TRBD1 (5 bases). V was trimmed by 0 bases and J by 8 bases, leaving 11 bases between them. The germline V gene has CDR1 SGHRS and CDR2 YFSETQ. The CDR3 runs 14 residues. The DNA for the CDR3 is TGCGCCAGCAGCTTGGACAGGCGGGACGAAAAACTGTTTTTT. Its protein product is CASSLDRRDEKLFF. The full variable domain, rest sourced from reference TRBV5-1 and TRBJ1-4, is KAGVTQTPRYLIKTRGQQVTLSCSPISGHRSVSWYQQTPGQGLQFLFEYFSETQRNKGNFPGRFSGRQFSNSRSEMNVSTLELGDSALYLCASSLDRRDEKLFFGSGTQLSVL.

The chain recombines TRBV6-1 with TRBJ2-2; perhaps TRBD1 as D (5 bases). There are 16 residues in the CDR3. V lost 4 bases and J lost 8, with 20 bases in between. Germline values: CDR1 MNHNS, CDR2 SASEGT. The DNA of the CDR3 is TGTGCCAGCAGTGGACAGCCCAACTATCCCGGGGGGGAGCTGTTTTTT. Residues: CASSGQPNYPGGELFF.

The V call is TRBV7-9, the J call TRBJ2-1, with D perhaps matching TRBD1 (6 bases). The CDR3 sequence is 14 residues long. V lost 5 bases to trimming and J lost 8 bases, with 16 bases between them. CDR1 is SEHNR, CDR2 FQNEAQ, per germline (reference sequence). The CDR3 loop is CASSLQRDMDEQFF. CDR3 nucleotides: TGTGCCAGCAGCCTTCAAAGGGACATGGATGAGCAGTTCTTC.

This clone has only a few counts. This chain connects TRBV6-5 to TRBJ2-2, with D perhaps TRBD1 (8 bases). Germline CDR1 and CDR2: MNHEY and SVGAGI. The CDR3 is 15 amino acids. Trimming shortened V by 10 bases and J by 4 bases, and 19 bases separated the two germline ends. CDR3 DNA sequence: TGTGCCACCTCCTACAGGGGGGGGACCACCGGGGAGCTGTTTTTT. Amino acids: CATSYRGGTTGELFF.

This clone was observed a single time. This rearrangement joins TRBV30 to TRBJ1-3, with D perhaps TRBD1 (6 bases). CDR3 length: 14 amino acids. With 8 bases removed from V and 4 bases from J, the gap between germline ends came to 18 bases. Per the germline V gene, CDR1 is GTSNPN and CDR2 is SVGIG (reference sequence). Here the CDR3 reads CARSRGARGNTIYF. The CDR3 DNA reads as TGTGCCCGTAGCAGGGGAGCGCGGGGAAACACCATATATTTT.

This rearrangement joins TRBV28 to TRBJ2-1; weak D call: TRBD1 (6 bases). V was trimmed by 8 bases and J by 5 bases, leaving 16 bases between them. Germline V gives CDR1 MDHEN, CDR2 SYDVKM. The CDR3 contains 14 residues. The CDR3 nucleotides read TGTGCCAGCGCTCAGGGGTTCGACGACAATGAGCAGTTCTTC. It encodes CASAQGFDDNEQFF.